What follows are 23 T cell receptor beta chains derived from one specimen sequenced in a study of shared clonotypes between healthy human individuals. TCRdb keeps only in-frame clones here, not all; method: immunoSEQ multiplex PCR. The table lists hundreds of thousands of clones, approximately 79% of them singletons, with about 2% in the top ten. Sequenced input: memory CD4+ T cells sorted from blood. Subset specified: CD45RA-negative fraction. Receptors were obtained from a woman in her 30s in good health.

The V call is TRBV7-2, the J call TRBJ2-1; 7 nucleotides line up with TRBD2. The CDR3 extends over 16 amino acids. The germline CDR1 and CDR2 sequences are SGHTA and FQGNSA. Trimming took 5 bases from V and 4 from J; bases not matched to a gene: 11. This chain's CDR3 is CASSKRASGAYNEQFF. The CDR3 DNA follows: TGTGCCAGCAGCAAAAGGGCCAGCGGGGCATACAATGAGCAGTTCTTC.

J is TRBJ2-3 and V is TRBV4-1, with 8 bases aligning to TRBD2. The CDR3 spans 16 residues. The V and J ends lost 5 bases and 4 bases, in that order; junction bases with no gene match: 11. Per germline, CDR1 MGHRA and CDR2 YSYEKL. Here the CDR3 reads CASSSRAGVLPDTQYF. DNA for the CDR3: TGCGCCAGCAGCTCAAGAGCGGGGGTCCTCCCAGATACGCAGTATTTT.

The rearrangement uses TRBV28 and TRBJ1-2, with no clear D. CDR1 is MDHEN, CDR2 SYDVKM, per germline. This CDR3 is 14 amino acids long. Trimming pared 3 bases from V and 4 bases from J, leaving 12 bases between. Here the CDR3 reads CASSLGRTTYGYTF. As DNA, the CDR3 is TGTGCCAGCAGTTTGGGCAGAACAACCTATGGCTACACCTTC.

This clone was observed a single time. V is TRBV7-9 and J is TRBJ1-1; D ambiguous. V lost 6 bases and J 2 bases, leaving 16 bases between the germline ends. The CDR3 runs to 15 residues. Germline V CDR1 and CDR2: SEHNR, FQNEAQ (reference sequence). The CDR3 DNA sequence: TGTGCCAGCAGACCAGGTGAGGGATCTAACACTGAAGCTTTCTTT. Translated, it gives CASRPGEGSNTEAFF.

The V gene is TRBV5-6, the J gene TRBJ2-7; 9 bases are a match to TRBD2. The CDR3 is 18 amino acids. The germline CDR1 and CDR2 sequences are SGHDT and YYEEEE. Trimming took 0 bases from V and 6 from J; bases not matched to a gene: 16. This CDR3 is CASSLDWAGGPRAGEQYF. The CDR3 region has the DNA TGTGCCAGCAGCTTGGATTGGGCGGGAGGGCCTCGGGCCGGCGAGCAGTACTTC.

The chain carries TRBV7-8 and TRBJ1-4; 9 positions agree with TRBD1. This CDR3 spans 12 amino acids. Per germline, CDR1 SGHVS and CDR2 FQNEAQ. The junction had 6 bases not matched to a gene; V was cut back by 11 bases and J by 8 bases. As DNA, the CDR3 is TGTGCCGGGGGACAGGGTATCGAAAAACTGTTTTTT. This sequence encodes CAGGQGIEKLFF.

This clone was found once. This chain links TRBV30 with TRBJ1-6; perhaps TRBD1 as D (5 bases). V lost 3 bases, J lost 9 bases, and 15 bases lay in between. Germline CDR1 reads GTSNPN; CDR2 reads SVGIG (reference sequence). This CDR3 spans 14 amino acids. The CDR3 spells CAWSPGLAGSPLHF. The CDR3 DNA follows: TGTGCCTGGAGCCCGGGACTTGCGGGTTCACCCCTCCACTTT.

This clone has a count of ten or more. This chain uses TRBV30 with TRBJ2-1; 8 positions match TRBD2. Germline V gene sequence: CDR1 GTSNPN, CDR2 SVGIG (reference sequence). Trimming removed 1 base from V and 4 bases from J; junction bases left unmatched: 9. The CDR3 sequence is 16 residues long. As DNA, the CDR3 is TGTGCCTGGAGTGCCCTCGGCGCGGGAGGTTACAATGAGCAGTTCTTC. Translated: CAWSALGAGGYNEQFF.

The CDR3 DNA is TGTGCCAGCGGATCAAGACCCTTAACGTATGGCTACACCTTC. Translation: CASGSRPLTYGYTF. V is TRBV28 and J is TRBJ1-2, with unresolved D. The CDR3 loop spans 14 amino acids. Germline CDR1 MDHEN, CDR2 SYDVKM. Deletions cut 8 bases from V and 5 bases from J, with 18 bases between.

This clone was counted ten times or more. Written as DNA, the CDR3 is TGCAGTGCTAGACAAACCGGGGAGCTGTTTTTT. Translating gives CSARQTGELFF. The gene calls are TRBV20-1 and TRBJ2-2; unclear D gene. Between the trimmed V and J ends, which lost 2 bases and 5 bases, there was a span of 3 bases. This CDR3 comprises 11 residues. Germline values: CDR1 DFQATT, CDR2 SNEGSKA (reference sequence).

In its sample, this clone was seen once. CDR3 sequence reads: CSAPMDTEAFF. CDR3 bases: TGCAGTGCCCCTATGGACACTGAAGCTTTCTTT. The V gene is TRBV20-1, the J gene TRBJ1-1, with D unresolved. This CDR3 spans 11 amino acids. Germline V gene sequence: CDR1 DFQATT, CDR2 SNEGSKA (reference sequence). V was pared by 6 bases and J by 3 bases, with 8 bases between.

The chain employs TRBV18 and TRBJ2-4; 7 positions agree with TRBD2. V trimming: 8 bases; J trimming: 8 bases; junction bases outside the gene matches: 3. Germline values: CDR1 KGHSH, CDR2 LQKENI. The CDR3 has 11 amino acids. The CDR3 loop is CASGGGDIQYF. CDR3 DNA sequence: TGTGCCAGCGGGGGGGGAGACATTCAGTACTTC.

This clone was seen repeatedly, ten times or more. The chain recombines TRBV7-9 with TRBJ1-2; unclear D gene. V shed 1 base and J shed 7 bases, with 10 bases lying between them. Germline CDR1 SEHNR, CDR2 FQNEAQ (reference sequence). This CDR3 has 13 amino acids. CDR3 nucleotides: TGTGCCAGCAGCTTAGATTCTGGGAGTGGCTACACCTTC. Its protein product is CASSLDSGSGYTF.

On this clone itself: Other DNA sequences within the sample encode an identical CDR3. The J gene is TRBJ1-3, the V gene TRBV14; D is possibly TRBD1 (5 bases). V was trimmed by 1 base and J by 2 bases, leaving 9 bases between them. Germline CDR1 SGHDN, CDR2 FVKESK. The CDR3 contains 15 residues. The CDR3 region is CASSQAGTAGNTIYF. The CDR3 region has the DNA TGTGCCAGCAGCCAAGCAGGGACGGCTGGAAACACCATATATTTT.

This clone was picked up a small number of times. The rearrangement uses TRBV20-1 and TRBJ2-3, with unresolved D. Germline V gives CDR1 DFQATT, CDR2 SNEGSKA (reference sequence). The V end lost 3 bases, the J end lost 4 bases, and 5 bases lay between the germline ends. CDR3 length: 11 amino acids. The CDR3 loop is CSASQADTQYF. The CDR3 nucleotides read TGCAGTGCTAGTCAGGCAGATACGCAGTATTTT.

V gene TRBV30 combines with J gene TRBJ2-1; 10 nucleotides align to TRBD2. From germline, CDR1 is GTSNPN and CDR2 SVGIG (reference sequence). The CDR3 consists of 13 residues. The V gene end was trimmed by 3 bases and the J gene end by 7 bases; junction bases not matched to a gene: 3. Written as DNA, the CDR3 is TGTGCCTGGAGGAGCGGGAGGGGGAATGAGCAGTTCTTC. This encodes CAWRSGRGNEQFF.

CDR3 sequence reads: CASSLNRKHEQYF. Here the CDR3 DNA reads TGTGCCAGCAGCTTGAACAGGAAGCACGAGCAGTACTTC. The chain links TRBV5-6 to TRBJ2-7; maybe TRBD1 (5 bases). CDR1 is SGHDT and CDR2 is YYEEEE in the germline V gene. The CDR3 extends over 13 amino acids. The V and J ends lost 1 base and 5 bases respectively, with 10 bases between them.

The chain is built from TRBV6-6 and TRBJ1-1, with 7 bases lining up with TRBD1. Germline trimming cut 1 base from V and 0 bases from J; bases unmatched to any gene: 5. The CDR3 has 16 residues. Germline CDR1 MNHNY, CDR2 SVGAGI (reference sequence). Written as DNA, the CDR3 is TGTGCCAGCAGTTACTTGGCAGGGGGGGTGAACACTGAAGCTTTCTTT. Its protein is CASSYLAGGVNTEAFF.

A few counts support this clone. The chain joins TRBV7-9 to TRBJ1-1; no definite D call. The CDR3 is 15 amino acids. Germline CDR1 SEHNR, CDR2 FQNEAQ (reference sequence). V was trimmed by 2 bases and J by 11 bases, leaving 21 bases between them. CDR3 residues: CASSLLGRTASSAFF. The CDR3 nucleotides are TGTGCCAGCAGCTTATTGGGTAGGACTGCCTCGTCCGCTTTCTTT.

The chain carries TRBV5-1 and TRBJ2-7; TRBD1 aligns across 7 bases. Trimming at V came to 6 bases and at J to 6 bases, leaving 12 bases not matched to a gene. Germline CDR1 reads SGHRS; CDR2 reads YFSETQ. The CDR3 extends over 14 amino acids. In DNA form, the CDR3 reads TGCGCCAGCACTCCGGGCGAGGGGGCGGGCGAGCAGTACTTC. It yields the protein CASTPGEGAGEQYF.

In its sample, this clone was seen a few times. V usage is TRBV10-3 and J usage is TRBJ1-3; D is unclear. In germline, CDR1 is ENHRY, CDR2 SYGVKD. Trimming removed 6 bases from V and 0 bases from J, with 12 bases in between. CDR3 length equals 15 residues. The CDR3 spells CAISFRRSSGNTIYF. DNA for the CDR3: TGTGCCATCAGCTTTCGCAGGAGCTCTGGAAACACCATATATTTT.

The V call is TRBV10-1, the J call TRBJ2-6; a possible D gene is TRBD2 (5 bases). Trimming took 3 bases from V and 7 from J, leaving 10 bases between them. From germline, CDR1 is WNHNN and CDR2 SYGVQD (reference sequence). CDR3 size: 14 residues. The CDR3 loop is CASSDFRGANVLTF. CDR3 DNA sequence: TGCGCCAGCAGTGATTTTCGGGGAGCCAACGTCCTGACTTTC.

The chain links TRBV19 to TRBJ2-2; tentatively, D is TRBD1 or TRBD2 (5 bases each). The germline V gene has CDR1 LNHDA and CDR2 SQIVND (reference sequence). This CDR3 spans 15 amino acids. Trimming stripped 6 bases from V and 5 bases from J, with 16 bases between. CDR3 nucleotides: TGTGCCAGTAGCCCACCGGGACCGGGGACCGGGGAGCTGTTTTTT. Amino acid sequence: CASSPPGPGTGELFF.